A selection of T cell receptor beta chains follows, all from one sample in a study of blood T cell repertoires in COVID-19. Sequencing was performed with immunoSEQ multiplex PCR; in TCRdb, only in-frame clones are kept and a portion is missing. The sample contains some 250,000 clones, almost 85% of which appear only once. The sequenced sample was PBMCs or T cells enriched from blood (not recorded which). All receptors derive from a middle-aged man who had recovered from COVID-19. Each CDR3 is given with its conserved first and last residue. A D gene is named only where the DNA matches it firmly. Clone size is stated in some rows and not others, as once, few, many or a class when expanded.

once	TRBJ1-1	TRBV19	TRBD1	TGTGCCAGTAGTTTTTTACAGGGGGCTGGGAACACTGAAGCTTTCTTT	CASSFLQGAGNTEAFF
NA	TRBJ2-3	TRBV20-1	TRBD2	TGCAGTGCTAGTATTGTTAGCGGGAGTTCAGATACGCAGTATTTT	CSASIVSGSSDTQYF
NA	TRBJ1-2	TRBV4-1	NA	TGCGCCAGCAGCCAAGTGACTGGGTCGGCCACCAACTATGGCTACACCTTC	CASSQVTGSATNYGYTF
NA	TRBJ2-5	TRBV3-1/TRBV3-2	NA	TGTGCCAGCAGCCAAGGAAAGGGGGTATCAGGGCGGACCCAGTACTTC	CASSQGKGVSGRTQYF
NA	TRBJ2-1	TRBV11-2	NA	TGTGCCAGCTTCAGCGGGTACAATGAGCAGTTCTTC	CASFSGYNEQFF
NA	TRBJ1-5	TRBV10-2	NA	TGCGCCAGCAGTTATGGTTTAACTCTCAATCAGCCCCAGCATTTT	CASSYGLTLNQPQHF
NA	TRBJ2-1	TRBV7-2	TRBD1	TGTGCCAGCAGCTACCGACAGGGGGCCAATGAGCAGTTCTTC	CASSYRQGANEQFF
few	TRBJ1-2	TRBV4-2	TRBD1	TGTGCCAGCAGCCATGAGGACGGGACAGACTATGGCTACACCTTC	CASSHEDGTDYGYTF
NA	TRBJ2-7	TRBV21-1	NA	TGTGCCAGCAGCATACAGATCTACGAGCAGTACTTC	CASSIQIYEQYF
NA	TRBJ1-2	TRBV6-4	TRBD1	TGTGCCAGCAACCACAGGGGCGATTCCTATGGCTACACCTTC	CASNHRGDSYGYTF
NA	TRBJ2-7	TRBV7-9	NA	TGTGCCAGCTCCCGACTAGGGGCAAGGTTGGAGCAGTACTTC	CASSRLGARLEQYF
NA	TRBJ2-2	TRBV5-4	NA	TGTGCCAGCAGCTTGGGGACCAGACAGGCCGGCACCGGGGAGCTGTTTTTT	CASSLGTRQAGTGELFF
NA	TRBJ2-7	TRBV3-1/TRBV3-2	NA	TGTGCCAGCAGCCAAGTCGGCAGGAACGAGCAGTACTTC	CASSQVGRNEQYF
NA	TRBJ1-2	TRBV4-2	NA	TGTGCCAGCAGCCAAGCCGTTAGGGAGAGGTATGGCTACACCTTC	CASSQAVRERYGYTF
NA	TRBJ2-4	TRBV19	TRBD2	TGTGCCAGTAGTATTGGCGCTAGCGGGGGGGACCTAGCCAAAAACATTCAGTACTTC	CASSIGASGGDLAKNIQYF
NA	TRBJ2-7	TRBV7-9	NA	TGTGCCAGCAGCTTAGAACTCCTCGGGGGCGAGCAGTACTTC	CASSLELLGGEQYF
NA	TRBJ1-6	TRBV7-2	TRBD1	TGTGCCAGCAGCCCGCAAGACAGGGTCTATAATTCACCCCTCCACTTT	CASSPQDRVYNSPLHF
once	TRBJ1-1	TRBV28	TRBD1	TGTGCCAGCAGTATTCGACAGGGGGGTTCTTTGAACACTGAAGCTTTCTTT	CASSIRQGGSLNTEAFF
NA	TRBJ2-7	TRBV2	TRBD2	TGTGCCAGCAATAGCGGGAGCTCCTACGAGCAGTACTTC	CASNSGSSYEQYF
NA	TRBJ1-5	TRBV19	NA	TGTGCCAGTAGCCCTACAGGGACTAACAATCAGCCCCAGCATTTT	CASSPTGTNNQPQHF
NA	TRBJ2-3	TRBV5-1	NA	TGCGCCAGCAGCTTTCGGGGGGCCCTCGGGGATACGCAGTATTTT	CASSFRGALGDTQYF
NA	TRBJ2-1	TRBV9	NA	TGTGCCAGCAGCGTAGTATCAGTCTCCTACAATGAGCAGTTCTTC	CASSVVSVSYNEQFF
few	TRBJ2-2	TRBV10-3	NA	TGTGCCATCAGTGAGGTCGGGAGAAGCACCGGGGAGCTGTTTTTT	CAISEVGRSTGELFF
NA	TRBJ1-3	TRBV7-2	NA	TGTGCCAGCAGCTTCGACTCCTCTGGAAACACCATATATTTT	CASSFDSSGNTIYF
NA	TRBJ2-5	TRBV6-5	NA	TGTGCCACCGCGGAGGGGATGAGAGAGACCCAGTACTTC	CATAEGMRETQYF
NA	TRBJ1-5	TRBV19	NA	TGTGCCAGTAGTCGATGGGGAGAAGGGTACGATCAGCCCCAGCATTTT	CASSRWGEGYDQPQHF
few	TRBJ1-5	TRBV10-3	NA	TGTGCCATCAGTCCGGTGAATCAGCCCCAGCATTTT	CAISPVNQPQHF
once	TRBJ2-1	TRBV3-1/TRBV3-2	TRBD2	TGTGCCAGCAGCCAAGTCCGCGGGACTAGCGGGAGGGCCCTCCGCTACAATGAGCAGTTCTTC	CASSQVRGTSGRALRYNEQFF
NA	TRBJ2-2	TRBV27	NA	TGTGCCAGCAGTGTTGGGGGCGGGGGCGGGGAGCTGTTTTTT	CASSVGGGGGELFF